This T cell receptor beta chain is drawn from a study of T cells expressing NK-cell markers. At the level of the study: In the group of eight sequenced donors, seven were HCMV-seropositive and one was seronegative.

TCRdb re-called the 5' RACE reads; one entry per CDR3 protein, DNA not given. The sample table includes about 380,000 distinct CDR3 sequences. There are 12 residues in the CDR3. This clonotype originated in a man aged 18-70 years in good health. The sample comprised blood T cells: a sorted CD56 or NKG2C T cell subset, CD4+ or CD8+ T cells, or bulk PBMC T cells (not recorded which). The J gene is TRBJ1-2, the V gene TRBV12-3 or TRBV12-4. CDR3 amino acids: CASTLGIYGYTF.